This T cell receptor (beta chain) was observed in a study of T cell responses to AZD1222 COVID-19 vaccine. Notes on this clone: The antigen remains undetermined.

Findings and caveats of the study: Repertoire collection took place solely once the T cell response had peaked. Close to half of all spike-specific TCRs reportedly target regions of the variants that are unmutated.

This table comes from immunoSEQ multiplex PCR, and its TCRdb copy is limited to in-frame clones, with some not included. This repertoire shows some 130,000 clones, around 84% found once; its top ten account for around 22%. The length of the CDR3 is 11 residues. The germline gives CDR1 SGHRS, CDR2 YFSETQ. V dropped 4 bases and J dropped 5 bases, with 6 bases sitting between them. The chain carries TRBV5-1 and TRBJ1-1; a possible D gene is TRBD1 (5 bases). The sequence was obtained from an adult in good health. The starting material was peripheral blood, obtained on day 0 of AZD1222 vaccination. CDR3 nucleotide sequence: TGCGCCAGCAGCCGGGGGACTGAAGCTTTCTTT. It yields the protein CASSRGTEAFF.